This T cell receptor beta chain is drawn from a study of identifying expanded T cells in peripheral blood. Findings and caveats of the study: Clone count variance between approximately two-week samples rose with total template count. Differentially abundant clones: about 1.2 between replicates, 15 to 17 at approximately 14 days, under 25 at four.

During the collection period, no donor immune events like infections were recorded. Libraries were prepared by immunoSEQ multiplex PCR; TCRdb keeps only in-frame clonotypes and omits some of them. The profile shows about 78,000 clones, approximately 84% of them singletons. The table lists this clone with a few counts. What it recognizes is unknown. Trimming took 7 bases from V and 10 from J, leaving 11 bases between them. Germline V gives CDR1 MNHEY, CDR2 SMNVEV (reference sequence). CDR3 length equals 11 residues. V usage is TRBV27 and J usage is TRBJ2-1; D is possibly TRBD1 (6 bases). The TCR was taken from a person between 18 and 70 years old in good health. Sequenced input: blood. The CDR3 DNA is TGTGCCAGCACAGGGGTTGGGGAGCAGTTCTTC. It specifies CASTGVGEQFF.